The 2 T cell receptor beta chains reported below all come from one sample, sequenced in a study of T cell clonality in common variable immunodeficiency (dated by TCRdb to between 2014 and 2017). What these receptors recognize is not known. To prepare the library, the immunoSEQ multiplex PCR assay was applied. The source is immuneACCESS, and TCRdb retained only in-frame sequences with V and J called. Part of the clones is not carried over; for the studies checked, unresolved V genes explain less than half of this, and the remainder is unexplained. For this sample the table reports about 26,000 clones, with no clone seen just once. Approximately 22% of the sample belongs to the ten largest clones. What the authors observed across the whole study: Fewer deletions and N-nucleotide insertions were reportedly observed in CVID TCRbeta sequences, and highly modified clones with 13 or more V deletions were reportedly absent from CVID TCRbeta sequences.

The sequencing sample was made of peripheral blood mononuclear cells. These receptors all come from a human donor with common variable immunodeficiency.

As to this clone: Just one base apart from a much larger clone, this may be a read error. From the germline J gene comes the end of the CDR3, since the read stops 3 residues before it. This rearrangement joins TRBV7-9 to TRBJ1-1; D gene uncertain. Germline lookup yields CDR1 SEHNR and CDR2 FQNEAQ (reference sequence). CDR3 length: 13 residues. The sequenced CDR3 bases are TGTTCCAGCAGCTTCGACATCACAACGAAA. As protein: CSSSFDITTK. The whole CDR3 sequence is CSSSFDITTKAFF.

This clone showed up many times. The read terminates 3 residues before the CDR3 end, so the remaining end is supplied by the germline J gene. The chain uses TRBV7-6 and TRBJ2-1; D perhaps matches TRBD1 (5 bases). Germline loops: CDR1 SGHVS, CDR2 FNYEAQ. The V end was cut by 7 bases, the J end by 5 bases, with 18 bases between. The CDR3 length is 15 residues. CDR3 loop: CASTEWGGENNEQFF. CDR3 DNA (partial): TGTGCCAGCACCGAGTGGGGCGGAGAAAACAATGAG. The full variable domain, rest sourced from reference TRBV7-6 and TRBJ2-1, is GAGVSQSPRYKVTKRGQDVALRCDPISGHVSLYWYRQALGQGPEFLTYFNYEAQQDKSGLPNDRFSAERPEGSISTLTIQRTEQRDSAMYRCASTEWGGENNEQFFGPGTRLTVL.